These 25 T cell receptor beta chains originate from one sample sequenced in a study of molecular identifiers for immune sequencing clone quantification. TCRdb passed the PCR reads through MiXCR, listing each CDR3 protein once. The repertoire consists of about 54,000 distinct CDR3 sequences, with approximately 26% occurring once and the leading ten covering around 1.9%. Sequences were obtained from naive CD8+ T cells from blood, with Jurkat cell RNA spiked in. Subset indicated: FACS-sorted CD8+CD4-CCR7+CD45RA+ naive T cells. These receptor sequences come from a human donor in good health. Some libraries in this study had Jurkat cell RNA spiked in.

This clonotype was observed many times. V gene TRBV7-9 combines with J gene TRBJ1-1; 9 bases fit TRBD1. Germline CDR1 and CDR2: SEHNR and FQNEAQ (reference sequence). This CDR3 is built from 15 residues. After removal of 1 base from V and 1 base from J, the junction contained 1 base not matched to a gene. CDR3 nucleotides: TGTGCCAGCAGCTTAGGGACAGGGGCGAACACTGAAGCTTTCTTT. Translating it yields CASSLGTGANTEAFF.

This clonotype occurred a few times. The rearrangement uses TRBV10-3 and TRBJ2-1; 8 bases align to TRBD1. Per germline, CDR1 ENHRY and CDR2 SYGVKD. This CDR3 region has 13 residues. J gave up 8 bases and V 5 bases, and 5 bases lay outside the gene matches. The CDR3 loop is CAISNGQGDEQFF. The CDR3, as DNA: TGTGCCATCAGTAACGGACAGGGCGATGAGCAGTTCTTC.

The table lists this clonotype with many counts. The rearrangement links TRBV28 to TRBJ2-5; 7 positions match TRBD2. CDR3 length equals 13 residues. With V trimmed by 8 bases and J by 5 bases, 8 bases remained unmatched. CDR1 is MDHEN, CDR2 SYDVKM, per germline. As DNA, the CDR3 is TGTGCCAGCTCCCCGGACGGGGGGGAGACCCAGTACTTC. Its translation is CASSPDGGETQYF.

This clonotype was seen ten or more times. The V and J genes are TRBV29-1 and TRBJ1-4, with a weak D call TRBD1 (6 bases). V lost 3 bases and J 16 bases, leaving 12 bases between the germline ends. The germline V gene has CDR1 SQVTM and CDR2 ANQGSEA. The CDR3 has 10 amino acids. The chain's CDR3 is CSVDGGGRFF. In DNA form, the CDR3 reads TGCAGCGTTGATGGAGGGGGGAGGTTTTTT.

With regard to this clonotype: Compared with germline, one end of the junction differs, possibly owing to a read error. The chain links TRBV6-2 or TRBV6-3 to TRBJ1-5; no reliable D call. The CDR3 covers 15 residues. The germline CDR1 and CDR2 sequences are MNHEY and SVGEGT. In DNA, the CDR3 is TGTGCCAGCCGGCTGTCTGAGGGTTACAATCAGCCCCAGCCTTTT. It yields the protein CASRLSEGYNQPQPF.

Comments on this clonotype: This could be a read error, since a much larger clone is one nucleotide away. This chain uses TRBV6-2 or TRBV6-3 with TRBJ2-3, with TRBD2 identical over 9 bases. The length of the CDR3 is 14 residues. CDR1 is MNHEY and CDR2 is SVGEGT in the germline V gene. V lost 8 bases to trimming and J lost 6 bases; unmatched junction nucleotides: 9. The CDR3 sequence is CASLGGRASDTQYF. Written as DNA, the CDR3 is TGTGCCAGCCTCGGCGGGAGGGCCTCCGATACGCAGTATTTT.

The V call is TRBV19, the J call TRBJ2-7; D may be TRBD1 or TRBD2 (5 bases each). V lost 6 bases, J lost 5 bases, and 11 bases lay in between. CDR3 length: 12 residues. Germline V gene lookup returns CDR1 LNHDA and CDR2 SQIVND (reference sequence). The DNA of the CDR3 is TGTGCCAGTAGCATGGGACCGGACGAGCAGTACTTC. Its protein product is CASSMGPDEQYF.

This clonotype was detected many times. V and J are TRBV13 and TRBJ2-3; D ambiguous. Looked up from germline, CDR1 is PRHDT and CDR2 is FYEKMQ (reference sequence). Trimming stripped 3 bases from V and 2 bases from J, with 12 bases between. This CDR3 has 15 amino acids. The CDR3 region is CASSLGRSFTDTQYF. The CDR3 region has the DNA TGTGCCAGCAGCTTGGGCCGCTCCTTCACAGATACGCAGTATTTT.

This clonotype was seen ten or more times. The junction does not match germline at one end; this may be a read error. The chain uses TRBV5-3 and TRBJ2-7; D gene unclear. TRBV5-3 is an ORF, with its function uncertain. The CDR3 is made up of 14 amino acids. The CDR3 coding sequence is TGTGCCAGCAGCTTGGTGGGCAGGAGCTACGAGCAGTACTTC. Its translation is CASSLVGRSYEQYF.

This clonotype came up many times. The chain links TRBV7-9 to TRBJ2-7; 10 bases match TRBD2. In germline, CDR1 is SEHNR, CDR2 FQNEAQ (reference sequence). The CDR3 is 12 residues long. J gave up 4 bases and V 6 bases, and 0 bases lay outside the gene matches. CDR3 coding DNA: TGTGCCAGCAGAGCGGGGGGGTACGAGCAGTACTTC. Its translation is CASRAGGYEQYF. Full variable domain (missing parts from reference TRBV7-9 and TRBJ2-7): DTGVSQNPRHKITKRGQNVTFRCDPISEHNRLYWYRQTLGQGPEFLTYFQNEAQLEKSRLLSDRFSAERPKGSFSTLEIQRTEQGDSAMYLCASRAGGYEQYFGPGTRLTVT.

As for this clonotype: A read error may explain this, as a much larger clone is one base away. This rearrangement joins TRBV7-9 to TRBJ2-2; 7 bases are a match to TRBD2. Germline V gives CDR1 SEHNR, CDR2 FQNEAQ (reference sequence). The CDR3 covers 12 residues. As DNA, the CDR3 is TGTGCCAGCAGGGCTGACAGCGGGGAGCTGTGTTTT. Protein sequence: CASRADSGELCF.

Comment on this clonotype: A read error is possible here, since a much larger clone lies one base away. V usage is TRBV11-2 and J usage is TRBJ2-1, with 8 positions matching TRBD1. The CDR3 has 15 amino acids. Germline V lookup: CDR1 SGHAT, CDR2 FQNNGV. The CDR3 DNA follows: TGTGGCAGCAGCCCACAGGGGGAATCCTACAATGAGCAGTTCTTC. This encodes CGSSPQGESYNEQFF.

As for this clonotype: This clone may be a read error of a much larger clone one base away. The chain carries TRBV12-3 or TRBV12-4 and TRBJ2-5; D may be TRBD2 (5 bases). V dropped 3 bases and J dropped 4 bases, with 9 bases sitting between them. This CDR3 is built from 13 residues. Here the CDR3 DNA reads TGTGCCAGCAGTTTTGCTCTAGCAGAGACCCAGTACTTC. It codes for CASSFALAETQYF.

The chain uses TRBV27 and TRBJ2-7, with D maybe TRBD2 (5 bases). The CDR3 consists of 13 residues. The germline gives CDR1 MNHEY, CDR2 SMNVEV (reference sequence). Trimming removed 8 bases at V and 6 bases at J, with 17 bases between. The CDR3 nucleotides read TGTGCCAGCGGTTCGGGGATTACCTGCGAGCAGTACTTC. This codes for CASGSGITCEQYF.

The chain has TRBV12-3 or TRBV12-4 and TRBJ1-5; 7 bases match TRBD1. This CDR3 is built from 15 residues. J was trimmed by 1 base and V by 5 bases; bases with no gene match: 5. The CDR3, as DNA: TGTGCCAGCAGTCCCGGGACAGAGAGCAATCAGCCCCAGCATTTT. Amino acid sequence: CASSPGTESNQPQHF.

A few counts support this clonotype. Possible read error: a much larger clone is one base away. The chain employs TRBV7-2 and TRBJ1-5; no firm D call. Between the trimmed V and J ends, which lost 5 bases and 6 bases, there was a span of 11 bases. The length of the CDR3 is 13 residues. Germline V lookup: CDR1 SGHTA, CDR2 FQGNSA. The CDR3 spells CASSVVVGQPQHF. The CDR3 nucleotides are TGTGCCAGCAGCGTAGTGGTCGGTCAGCCCCAGCATTTT.

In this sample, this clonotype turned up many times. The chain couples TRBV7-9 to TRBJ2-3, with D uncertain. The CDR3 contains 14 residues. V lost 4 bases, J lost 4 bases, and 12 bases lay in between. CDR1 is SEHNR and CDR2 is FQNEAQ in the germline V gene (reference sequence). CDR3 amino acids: CASSSHTPADTQYF. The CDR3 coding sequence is TGTGCCAGCAGCTCCCATACCCCGGCAGATACGCAGTATTTT.

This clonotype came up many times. The CDR3 nucleotides read TGTGCCAGCAGCTTAGACATTGGGGTTTACAATGAGCAGTTCTTC. Translation: CASSLDIGVYNEQFF. This sequence joins TRBV7-2 and TRBJ2-1, with D unclear. V dropped 1 base and J dropped 4 bases, with 11 bases sitting between them. The CDR3 runs to 15 residues. The germline CDR1 and CDR2 sequences are SGHTA and FQGNSA.

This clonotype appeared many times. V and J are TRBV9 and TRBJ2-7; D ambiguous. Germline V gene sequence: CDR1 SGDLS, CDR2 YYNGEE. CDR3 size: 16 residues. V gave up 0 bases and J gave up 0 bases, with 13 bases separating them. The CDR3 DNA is TGTGCCAGCAGCGTAGGAGAAGACACCTTCTCCTACGAGCAGTACTTC. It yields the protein CASSVGEDTFSYEQYF.

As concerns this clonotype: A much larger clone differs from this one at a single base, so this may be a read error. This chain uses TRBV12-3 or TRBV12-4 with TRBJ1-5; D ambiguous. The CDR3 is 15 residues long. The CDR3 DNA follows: TGTGCCAGCAGTCCGACAATTTTCGGCAATCGGCCCCAGCATTTT. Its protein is CASSPTIFGNRPQHF.

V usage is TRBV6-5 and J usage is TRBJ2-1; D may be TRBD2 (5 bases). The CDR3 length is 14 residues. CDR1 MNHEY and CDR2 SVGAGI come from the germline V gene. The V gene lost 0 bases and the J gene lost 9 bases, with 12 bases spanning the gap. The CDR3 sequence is CASSYSPRRSEQFF. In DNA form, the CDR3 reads TGTGCCAGCAGTTACTCGCCAAGGAGGAGTGAGCAGTTCTTC.

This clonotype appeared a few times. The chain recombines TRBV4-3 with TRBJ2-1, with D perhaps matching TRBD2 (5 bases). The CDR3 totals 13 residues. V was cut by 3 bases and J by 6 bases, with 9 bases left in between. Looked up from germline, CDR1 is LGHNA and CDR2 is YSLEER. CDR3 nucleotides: TGCGCCAGCAGCCAGGGAGTGGGCAATGAGCAGTTCTTC. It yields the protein CASSQGVGNEQFF.

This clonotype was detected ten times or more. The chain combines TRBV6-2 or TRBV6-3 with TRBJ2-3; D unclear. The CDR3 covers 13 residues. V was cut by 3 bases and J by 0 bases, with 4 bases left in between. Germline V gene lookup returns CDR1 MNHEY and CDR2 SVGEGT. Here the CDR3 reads CASSYTSTDTQYF. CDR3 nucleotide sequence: TGTGCCAGCAGTTATACTAGCACAGATACGCAGTATTTT.

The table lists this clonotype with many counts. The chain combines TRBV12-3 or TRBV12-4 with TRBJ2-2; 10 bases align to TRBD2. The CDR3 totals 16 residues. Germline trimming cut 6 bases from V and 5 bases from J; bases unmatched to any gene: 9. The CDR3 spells CASRSTSGIGTGELFF. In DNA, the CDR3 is TGTGCCAGCAGAAGTACTAGCGGGATTGGTACCGGGGAGCTGTTTTTT.

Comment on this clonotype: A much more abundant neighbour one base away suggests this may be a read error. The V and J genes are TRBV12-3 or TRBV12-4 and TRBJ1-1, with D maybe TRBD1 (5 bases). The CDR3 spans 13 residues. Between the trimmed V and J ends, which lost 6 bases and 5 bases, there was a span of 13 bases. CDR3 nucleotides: TGTGCCAGCAGGGGACTGGGGGGGACTGAAGCTTTCTTT. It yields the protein CASRGLGGTEAFF.